This T cell receptor beta chain is from a study of blood T cell repertoires in COVID-19. Across the whole study: The United States, Italy and Spain supplied acute and convalescent COVID-19 samples. T cells, B-cell-depleted T cells, or PBMCs supplied cDNA or gDNA.

Profiled with immunoSEQ multiplex PCR; TCRdb holds only in-frame clones, not every one. The data show roughly 260,000 clones, with about 87% seen just once and 2.5% to 3% held by the top ten. Trimming removed 8 bases at V and 1 base at J, with 14 bases between. CDR1 and CDR2 (germline): GTSNPN, SVGIG (reference sequence). The CDR3 has 13 residues. Everyone who took part was roughly 18 to 89 years old, and they came from roughly 25 US areas. Cohort allocation depended upon clinical history that participants reported. This TCR derives from a woman younger than 45 with acute COVID-19. The sequenced sample consisted of PBMCs or T cells enriched from blood (not recorded which). The chain employs TRBV30 and TRBJ1-1; D unclear. The CDR3 region has the DNA TGTGCCGCTAGCCGAGACGGGAACACTGAAGCTTTCTTT. This codes for CAASRDGNTEAFF.